This T cell receptor (beta chain) originates from a study of T cell responses to AZD1222 COVID-19 vaccine. Repertoires were generated with immunoSEQ multiplex PCR, while TCRdb's copy carries only in-frame clones and drops some. The data hold more than 90,000 clones, with more than 70% observed a single time. Findings and limits, study-wide: Epitopes outside B.1.351 and B.1.1.7 mutated regions reportedly drew nearly half of spike TCRs. Repertoires in all cases were sampled only once the peak T cell response had passed. An increase in Spike-specific TCR breadth and depth was observed after two AZD1222 doses. The sample set comprised mostly white British donors with more females, and clonal diversity was possibly underestimated.

The germline gives CDR1 LGHDT, CDR2 YNNKEL (reference sequence). The CDR3 spans 16 residues. Of note for this clone: The antigen is not known. A junction boundary mismatches the germline segment, possibly from a read error.

This rearrangement joins TRBV3-1 (or the pseudogene TRBV3-2) to TRBJ2-2; TRBD2 matches 11 bases. The origin of this receptor is an adult who received the AZD1222 COVID-19 vaccine. The source was peripheral blood, collected 28 days after the second AZD1222 dose. The CDR3 sequence: CASSFSGGARTGKLFF. CDR3 sequence (DNA): TGTGCCAGCAGCTTTAGCGGGGGGGCGCGCACCGGGAAGCTGTTTTTT.